The 7 T cell receptor beta chains in this list originate from one sample, sequenced in a study of blood T cell repertoires in COVID-19. Sequencing used immunoSEQ multiplex PCR; TCRdb keeps in-frame clones, though not all of them. The sample holds fewer than 25,000 clones; around nine tenths are singletons and the top ten take 8%. Sequenced sample: peripheral blood. These receptors were taken from a human donor in a cohort sampled during active COVID-19.

The rearrangement links TRBV25-1 to TRBJ2-3, with TRBD1 identical over 11 bases. Germline loops: CDR1 MGHDK, CDR2 SYGVNS. The CDR3 runs to 15 residues. Trimming removed 1 base from V and 4 bases from J; junction bases left unmatched: 1. The CDR3 reads CASSEWGQGADTQYF. CDR3 sequence (DNA): TGTGCCAGCAGTGAATGGGGACAGGGGGCAGATACGCAGTATTTT.

The chain links TRBV18 to TRBJ2-7; tentatively, D is TRBD2 (6 bases). Germline CDR1 is KGHSH and CDR2 is LQKENI. The length of the CDR3 is 15 residues. V gave up 3 bases and J gave up 6 bases, with 18 bases separating them. CDR3 sequence (DNA): TGTGCCAGCTCACCCCGCCCGACGGCGGGGCTCGAGCAGTACTTC. Protein product: CASSPRPTAGLEQYF.

This chain joins TRBV19 and TRBJ1-5; 8 nucleotides line up with TRBD1. This CDR3 is 15 amino acids long. The V and J ends lost 3 bases and 7 bases, in that order; junction bases with no gene match: 8. Germline lookup yields CDR1 LNHDA and CDR2 SQIVND (reference sequence). The CDR3 here is CASSMLGQGGQPQHF. The CDR3 DNA sequence: TGTGCCAGTAGTATGTTAGGACAGGGTGGACAGCCCCAGCATTTT.

V usage is TRBV6-2 or TRBV6-3 and J usage is TRBJ2-1; the match to TRBD2 covers 11 bases. The CDR3 has 16 residues. The germline V gene encodes CDR1 MNHEY and CDR2 SVGEGT. V shed 3 bases, J shed 4 bases, and the junction held 5 bases outside the gene matches. The CDR3 DNA is TGTGCCAGCAGTTATCTAGCGGGGGGACTATACAATGAGCAGTTCTTC. It encodes CASSYLAGGLYNEQFF.

This chain uses TRBV27 with TRBJ1-2, with a weak D call TRBD1 (5 bases). In germline, CDR1 is MNHEY, CDR2 SMNVEV (reference sequence). This CDR3 spans 15 amino acids. Deletions cut 5 bases from V and 2 bases from J, with 15 bases between. The CDR3 is CASSQRQKTNYGYTF. As DNA, the CDR3 is TGTGCCAGCAGTCAGCGACAGAAAACAAACTATGGCTACACCTTC.

This sequence joins TRBV10-2 and TRBJ2-2, with 10 bases that match TRBD2. The germline gives CDR1 WSHSY, CDR2 SAAADI. Trimming cost V 7 bases and J 6 bases; bases outside gene matches: 2. CDR3 size: 13 residues. DNA of the CDR3: TGCGCCAGCACCGGACTAGCGGCCGGGGAGCTGTTTTTT. Protein sequence: CASTGLAAGELFF.

The V gene is TRBV13, the J gene TRBJ1-5; D might be TRBD1 (6 bases). V lost 6 bases and J 5 bases, leaving 8 bases between the germline ends. The CDR3 is 12 amino acids. The germline V gene has CDR1 PRHDT and CDR2 FYEKMQ (reference sequence). The CDR3 reads CASRYRDQPQHF. Written as DNA, the CDR3 is TGTGCCAGCAGATACAGGGATCAGCCCCAGCATTTT.